These 28 T cell receptor beta chains came from one sample sequenced in a study of blood T cells in healthy people across ages. Together with a sample-barcoded 5' primer, a J-beta primer mix was included in a second PCR lasting roughly 7 to 11 cycles. TCRdb itself ran the 5' RACE reads through MiXCR, one entry per CDR3 protein. Of roughly 410,000 distinct CDR3 sequences in the sample, roughly half were seen once. The sequencing sample was made of blood. These receptors came from a man in his fifties or sixties in good health.

This chain uses TRBV6-5 with TRBJ2-3, with 8 bases matching TRBD2. V lost 0 bases to trimming and J lost 4 bases; unmatched junction nucleotides: 6. Germline-derived CDR1 and CDR2 are MNHEY and SVGAGI. This CDR3 contains 16 residues. The CDR3: CASSYSFGRAADTQYF. The CDR3 DNA follows: TGTGCCAGCAGTTACTCATTCGGGAGGGCCGCAGATACGCAGTATTTT.

The chain links TRBV7-9 to TRBJ1-2, with D hard to call. V was cut by 5 bases and J by 4 bases, with 11 bases left in between. The CDR3 has 13 amino acids. Per germline, CDR1 SEHNR and CDR2 FQNEAQ (reference sequence). The CDR3 coding sequence is TGTGCCAGCAGCGAAACACCTAGCTATGGCTACACCTTC. Residues: CASSETPSYGYTF.

V and J are TRBV6-2 or TRBV6-3 and TRBJ2-3; weak D call: TRBD2 (6 bases). V gave up 4 bases and J gave up 3 bases, with 14 bases separating them. The CDR3 loop spans 15 amino acids. Germline CDR1 is MNHEY and CDR2 is SVGEGT. CDR3 nucleotides: TGTGCCAGCAGTTGGCCGGGACTTCCTACAGATACGCAGTATTTT. This gives the protein CASSWPGLPTDTQYF.

This chain links TRBV11-2 with TRBJ2-7; maybe TRBD1 (6 bases). This CDR3 region has 16 residues. Between the trimmed V and J ends, which lost 5 bases and 0 bases, there was a span of 17 bases. Germline CDR1 and CDR2: SGHAT and FQNNGV. Here the CDR3 DNA reads TGTGCCAGCAGCCCACGACAGGTTATCAGCTCCTACGAGCAGTACTTC. Translated: CASSPRQVISSYEQYF.

This clonotype appeared a few times. The chain couples TRBV24-1 to TRBJ2-3; possible D gene TRBD2, 6 bases. The CDR3 is 15 amino acids. Deletions cut 3 bases from V and 8 bases from J, with 17 bases between. Germline loops: CDR1 KGHDR, CDR2 SFDVKD. CDR3: CATSDPGGVTPTQYF. The CDR3 DNA is TGTGCCACCAGTGATCCCGGGGGAGTAACACCTACGCAGTATTTT.

The chain is built from TRBV27 and TRBJ2-6; 8 nucleotides line up with TRBD1. The V gene's germline CDR1 is MNHEY and CDR2 SMNVEV (reference sequence). Trimming at V came to 3 bases and at J to 0 bases, leaving 4 bases not matched to a gene. The CDR3 consists of 17 residues. CDR3 sequence reads: CASSFGTGGSGANVLTF. The CDR3 DNA reads TGTGCCAGCAGTTTTGGGACAGGCGGCTCTGGGGCCAACGTCCTGACTTTC.

The J gene is TRBJ1-4, the V gene TRBV10-3; TRBD1 might be the D (5 bases). The CDR3 spans 15 residues. Trimming took off 8 bases at V and 8 bases at J, with 21 bases between the two ends. The germline gives CDR1 ENHRY, CDR2 SYGVKD. CDR3 DNA: TGTGCCATCGGGGAAACAGGATCCCCGGGAGAAAAACTGTTTTTT. It is translated as CAIGETGSPGEKLFF.

This clonotype was counted a single time. The V call is TRBV11-2, the J call TRBJ2-1; perhaps TRBD2 as D (6 bases). The J call may not be correct, given that the DNA end is closer to TRBJ2-7. The CDR3 is 14 residues long. Germline values: CDR1 SGHAT, CDR2 FQNNGV. The CDR3 loop reads CASSRIEIGGEQYF. The CDR3 DNA reads as TGTGCCAGCAGCCGAATCGAGATCGGGGGCGAGCAGTACTTC.

The gene calls are TRBV14 and TRBJ1-2; no clear D gene. Germline-derived CDR1 and CDR2 are SGHDN and FVKESK. The CDR3 is made up of 13 amino acids. V lost 8 bases and J 5 bases, leaving 15 bases between the germline ends. CDR3 DNA sequence: TGTGCCAGCGAGACGCAATCGAGATATGGCTACACCTTC. Protein sequence: CASETQSRYGYTF.

This sequence joins TRBV28 and TRBJ2-3, with D tentatively TRBD2 (6 bases). Germline V gene lookup returns CDR1 MDHEN and CDR2 SYDVKM. The CDR3 sequence is 16 residues long. V lost 6 bases, J lost 1 base, and 17 bases lay in between. The CDR3 loop is CASSLSPSDRTDTQYF. In DNA form, the CDR3 reads TGTGCCAGCAGCCTTTCGCCTAGCGATCGCACAGATACGCAGTATTTT.

J is TRBJ2-3 and V is TRBV20-1, with D uncertain. CDR1 DFQATT and CDR2 SNEGSKA come from the germline V gene (reference sequence). The CDR3 spans 14 residues. V was clipped by 2 bases and J by 3 bases, with 12 bases between them. The CDR3 nucleotides are TGCAGTGCTAGATTGAGCTTCCGGACAGATACGCAGTATTTT. Amino acid sequence: CSARLSFRTDTQYF.

CDR3 sequence: CASSRIPGGSSYNEQFF. CDR3 DNA sequence: TGTGCCAGCAGTCGAATCCCGGGGGGAAGCTCCTACAATGAGCAGTTCTTC. This rearrangement joins TRBV27 to TRBJ2-1, with 7 bases lining up with TRBD2. The CDR3 has 17 residues. Looked up from germline, CDR1 is MNHEY and CDR2 is SMNVEV (reference sequence). The J segment lost 0 bases and the V segment lost 5 bases, leaving 10 bases of the junction unmatched.

Only a few counts were recorded for this clonotype. V and J are TRBV6-6 and TRBJ1-2; the D is unclear. The CDR3 consists of 13 residues. The V and J ends lost 2 bases and 8 bases respectively, with 12 bases between them. Germline-derived CDR1 and CDR2 are MNHNY and SVGAGI (reference sequence). CDR3 loop: CASSYPRGEGYTF. CDR3 coding DNA: TGTGCCAGCAGTTACCCCCGGGGAGAGGGCTACACCTTC.

The chain combines TRBV6-6 with TRBJ2-3; 13 nucleotides match TRBD2. The junction had 8 bases not matched to a gene; V was cut back by 7 bases and J by 4 bases. The CDR3 consists of 16 residues. Looked up from germline, CDR1 is MNHNY and CDR2 is SVGAGI (reference sequence). CDR3: CASTHRTSGSADTQYF. CDR3 DNA sequence: TGTGCCAGCACCCACCGGACTAGCGGGAGTGCAGATACGCAGTATTTT.

The genes are TRBV20-1 and TRBJ2-7; D gene ambiguous. Germline loops: CDR1 DFQATT, CDR2 SNEGSKA (reference sequence). Trimming took 7 bases from V and 7 from J, leaving 26 bases between them. The CDR3 has 15 residues. The CDR3 coding sequence is TGCAGTGGTGTGTCGACCCTACTCTCCTACAATGAGCAGTACTTC. This codes for CSGVSTLLSYNEQYF.

Note on this clonotype: Relative to the germline gene, one junction end is altered; a read error may explain this. The rearrangement joins TRBV5-1 to TRBJ1-2, with TRBD1 identical over 8 bases. CDR1 SGHRS and CDR2 YFSETQ come from the germline V gene. The CDR3 sequence is 12 residues long. The CDR3 loop is CAGSKTGDGYTF. The DNA for the CDR3 is TGCGCCGGCAGCAAGACAGGGGACGGCTACACCTTC.

This clonotype occurred many times. The genes are TRBV9 and TRBJ2-4, with D perhaps TRBD1 (5 bases). Germline V gene sequence: CDR1 SGDLS, CDR2 YYNGEE. CDR3 length equals 13 residues. V was pared by 3 bases and J by 8 bases, with 12 bases between. CDR3 sequence reads: CASSADTPDIQYF. The CDR3 nucleotides read TGTGCCAGCAGCGCGGACACACCGGACATTCAGTACTTC.

The rearrangement joins TRBV28 to TRBJ1-1; 10 positions agree with TRBD1. The CDR3 extends over 14 amino acids. The V segment lost 5 bases and the J segment 11 bases; nucleotides outside the gene matches: 11. Germline-derived CDR1 and CDR2 are MDHEN and SYDVKM. The CDR3 sequence: CASSGPTGGAGAFF. The CDR3 DNA reads TGTGCCAGCAGTGGACCGACAGGGGGCGCGGGGGCTTTCTTT.

The chain combines TRBV2 with TRBJ2-1; 7 bases map to TRBD2. Trimming at V came to 4 bases and at J to 1 base, leaving 4 bases not matched to a gene. CDR3 length equals 15 residues. From germline, CDR1 is SNHLY and CDR2 FYNNEI. CDR3 in amino acids: CASSVAGDSYNEQFF. CDR3 nucleotide sequence: TGTGCCAGCAGTGTCGCGGGAGATTCCTACAATGAGCAGTTCTTC.

V usage is TRBV7-2 and J usage is TRBJ1-2; D perhaps matches TRBD1 (6 bases). This CDR3 has 16 amino acids. Trimming removed 5 bases at V and 2 bases at J, with 18 bases between. CDR1 and CDR2 (germline): SGHTA, FQGNSA. The DNA of the CDR3 is TGTGCCAGCAGCGCCCGTCTAGGGGGGAGGAACTATGGCTACACCTTC. Translating it yields CASSARLGGRNYGYTF.

This clonotype has a single count. The chain couples TRBV29-1 to TRBJ2-4, with D hard to call. V lost 4 bases and J 13 bases, leaving 11 bases between the germline ends. CDR1 is SQVTM and CDR2 is ANQGSEA in the germline V gene. The CDR3 loop spans 10 amino acids. CDR3 protein: CSVGRDPQYF. The DNA of the CDR3 is TGCAGCGTTGGTAGGGATCCCCAGTACTTC.

Notes on this clonotype: With a much larger clone just one base away, this may be a read error. The chain carries TRBV9 and TRBJ2-1; D is perhaps TRBD2 (6 bases). The CDR3 has 13 amino acids. Germline V CDR1 and CDR2: SGDLS, YYNGEE. The V end lost 3 bases, the J end lost 9 bases, and 13 bases lay between the germline ends. The CDR3 region has the DNA TGTGCCAGCAGCGGAGGAATGGAGGGTGAGCAGTTCTTC. This gives the protein CASSGGMEGEQFF.

This clonotype was seen a few times. The chain carries TRBV20-1 and TRBJ2-7; 7 bases line up with TRBD2. The CDR3 is 13 residues long. CDR1 and CDR2 from the germline V gene are DFQATT and SNEGSKA (reference sequence). Unmatched junction bases numbered 8, after V lost 4 bases and J lost 5 bases. The CDR3 sequence: CSAKGGSLHEQYF. DNA for the CDR3: TGCAGTGCTAAGGGAGGGTCGCTGCACGAGCAGTACTTC.

The table lists this clonotype with a few counts. V is TRBV27 and J is TRBJ2-7, with no clear D. The V and J ends lost 5 bases and 3 bases respectively, with 17 bases between them. This CDR3 has 15 residues. Germline values: CDR1 MNHEY, CDR2 SMNVEV (reference sequence). Here the CDR3 DNA reads TGTGCCAGCAGTGCCCCCCGAGGACCATACTACGAGCAGTACTTC. The encoded protein is CASSAPRGPYYEQYF.

The rearrangement uses TRBV4-2 and TRBJ1-2, with TRBD1 matching 9 bases. Trimming removed 3 bases from V and 5 bases from J; junction bases left unmatched: 10. CDR1 is LGHNA and CDR2 is YNFKEQ in the germline V gene. The CDR3 has 16 amino acids. The CDR3 here is CASSHPERGQGYGYTF. The CDR3 bases are TGTGCCAGCAGCCATCCCGAAAGGGGACAGGGTTATGGCTACACCTTC.

For this clonotype: A much larger clone lies one base from this, so it may be a read error. The conserved closing phenylalanine or tryptophan is absent in this CDR3, likely reflecting a read error. This chain uses TRBV6-6 with TRBJ2-7, with 14 bases aligning to TRBD2. With the DNA end fitting TRBJ2-5 better, the J assignment may be wrong. Germline CDR1 is MNHNY and CDR2 is SVGAGI (reference sequence). This CDR3 region has 16 residues. CDR3 coding DNA: TGTGCCAGCAGTTCAGGGACTAGCGGGGGTTGGGAGACCCAGTACTTA. It is translated as CASSSGTSGGWETQYL.

The rearrangement links TRBV12-3 or TRBV12-4 to TRBJ2-1, with TRBD2 matching 7 bases. The DNA matches TRBJ2-7 better at its end, which makes the J call doubtful. This CDR3 contains 15 residues. The CDR3 reads CASTREGPLYNEQYF. In DNA, the CDR3 is TGTGCCAGCACCAGGGAGGGTCCCCTCTACAATGAGCAGTACTTC.

CDR3 in amino acids: CASRESTNYGYTF. The CDR3 bases are TGTGCCAGCAGGGAGAGTACTAACTATGGCTACACCTTC. This chain links TRBV6-2 or TRBV6-3 with TRBJ1-2; D unresolved. CDR3 length: 13 residues. Trimming took off 6 bases at V and 0 bases at J, with 8 bases between the two ends. Germline V lookup: CDR1 MNHEY, CDR2 SVGEGT.